These T cell receptor beta chains were read from a single sample in a study of blood T cell repertoires in COVID-19. Generated by immunoSEQ multiplex PCR, the TCRdb table keeps only in-frame clones and is missing some. The sample lists about 250,000 clones, roughly 81% occurring once. The material sequenced was PBMCs or T cells enriched from blood (not recorded which). All receptors come from a woman aged 50 to 60 who had been exposed to COVID-19. Both conserved end residues are part of each CDR3. D genes are given only for firm matches. Some rows have no size entry. The others give once, few or many, or a class for an expanded clone.

TRBD2	-	TRBJ2-6	TRBV7-2	CASSPQRGAYSGANVLTF	TGTGCCAGCAGCCCCCAGCGGGGGGCTTACTCTGGGGCCAACGTCCTGACTTTC
-	once	TRBJ2-2	TRBV7-8	CASSLLISGELFF	TGTGCCAGCAGCTTATTAATTTCGGGGGAGCTGTTTTTT
-	-	TRBJ1-5	TRBV30	CAWSEGLGGYQPQHF	TGTGCCTGGAGTGAGGGTCTGGGGGGGTATCAGCCCCAGCATTTT
TRBD2	few	TRBJ2-3	TRBV6-4	CASSVAGGTDTQYF	TGTGCCAGCAGTGTGGCGGGGGGCACAGATACGCAGTATTTT
TRBD1	-	TRBJ1-6	TRBV5-1	CASSPDRAYSPLHF	TGCGCCAGCAGCCCGGACAGGGCTTATTCACCCCTCCACTTT
-	-	TRBJ2-3	TRBV21-1	CASSKYRGDTQYF	TGTGCCAGCAGCAAATATAGGGGAGATACGCAGTATTTT
-	-	TRBJ2-7	TRBV7-9	CASSPWQGGRYEQYF	TGTGCCAGCAGCCCTTGGCAGGGAGGCAGATACGAGCAGTACTTC
TRBD2	-	TRBJ2-1	TRBV6-2/TRBV6-3	CASSQLLAGGSEQFF	TGTGCCAGCAGCCAGCTACTAGCGGGGGGATCCGAGCAGTTCTTC
-	once	TRBJ2-3	TRBV11-2	CASSLRGQDTQYF	TGTGCCAGCAGCTTACGTGGGCAAGATACGCAGTATTTT
TRBD2	once	TRBJ2-5	TRBV5-1	CASSLTSGGVRETQYF	TGCGCCAGCAGCTTGACTAGCGGGGGGGTTCGAGAGACCCAGTACTTC
TRBD1	-	TRBJ1-4	TRBV5-5	CASTPGTGGEKLFF	TGTGCCAGCACTCCCGGGACAGGGGGTGAAAAACTGTTTTTT
-	once	TRBJ2-7	TRBV28	CASGSYEQYF	TGTGCATCGGGCTCCTACGAGCAGTACTTC
-	-	TRBJ1-2	TRBV19	CASSPHRGVSRGYTF	TGTGCCAGTAGTCCCCATCGGGGAGTATCGAGGGGCTACACCTTC
TRBD2	-	TRBJ2-2	TRBV10-3	CAISEFRTSGGMNTGELFF	TGTGCCATCAGTGAGTTCCGGACTAGCGGGGGTATGAACACCGGGGAGCTGTTTTTT
TRBD1	-	TRBJ2-2	TRBV10-2	CASSERQGRMGTGELFF	TGCGCCAGCAGTGAGAGACAGGGGAGGATGGGCACCGGGGAGCTGTTTTTT
TRBD1	few	TRBJ2-1	TRBV2	CASTREQTGLDEQFF	TGTGCCAGCACCCGCGAACAGACAGGGTTGGATGAGCAGTTCTTC